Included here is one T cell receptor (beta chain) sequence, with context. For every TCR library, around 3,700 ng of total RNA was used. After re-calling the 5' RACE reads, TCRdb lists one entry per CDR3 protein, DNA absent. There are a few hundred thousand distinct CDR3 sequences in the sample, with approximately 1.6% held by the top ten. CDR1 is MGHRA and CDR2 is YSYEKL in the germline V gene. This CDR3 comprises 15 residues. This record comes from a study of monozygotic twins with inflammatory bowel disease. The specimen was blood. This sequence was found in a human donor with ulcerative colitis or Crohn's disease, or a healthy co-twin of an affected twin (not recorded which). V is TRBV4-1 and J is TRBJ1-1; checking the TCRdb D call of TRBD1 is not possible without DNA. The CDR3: CASSQNPDRMIEAFF.